This T cell receptor (beta chain) was profiled in a study of early T cells in non-severe SARS-CoV-2 infection. Looking at the study overall: Sequencing used unsorted whole-blood bulk RNA, so chains lack pairing.

Individual cDNA molecules each received unique molecular identifiers attached to them. TCRdb re-called the 5' RACE reads through MiXCR, storing one row per CDR3 protein. The repertoire has tens of thousands of distinct CDR3 sequences, roughly 14% of them found once; the top ten carry about 4%. Findings of the study overall: Anti-spike CD8 specificities were favored by VDJdb matching, whose results missed private and CD4 specificities.

The CDR3 has 15 amino acids. With V trimmed by 6 bases and J by 2 bases, 10 bases remained unmatched. Germline lookup yields CDR1 MNHNS and CDR2 SASEGT. This clonotype was counted between two and nine times. What it recognizes is unknown. The sequences come from whole blood, collected at baseline. The rearrangement links TRBV6-1 to TRBJ2-7, with 7 bases fitting TRBD1. The TCR sequence derives from an adult who was a healthcare worker with PCR-confirmed SARS-CoV-2 infection or an uninfected control (not recorded which). DNA for the CDR3: TGTGCCAGCAGAAGGGACAGTTCTCTGGCCTACGAGCAGTACTTC. This translates into CASRRDSSLAYEQYF.